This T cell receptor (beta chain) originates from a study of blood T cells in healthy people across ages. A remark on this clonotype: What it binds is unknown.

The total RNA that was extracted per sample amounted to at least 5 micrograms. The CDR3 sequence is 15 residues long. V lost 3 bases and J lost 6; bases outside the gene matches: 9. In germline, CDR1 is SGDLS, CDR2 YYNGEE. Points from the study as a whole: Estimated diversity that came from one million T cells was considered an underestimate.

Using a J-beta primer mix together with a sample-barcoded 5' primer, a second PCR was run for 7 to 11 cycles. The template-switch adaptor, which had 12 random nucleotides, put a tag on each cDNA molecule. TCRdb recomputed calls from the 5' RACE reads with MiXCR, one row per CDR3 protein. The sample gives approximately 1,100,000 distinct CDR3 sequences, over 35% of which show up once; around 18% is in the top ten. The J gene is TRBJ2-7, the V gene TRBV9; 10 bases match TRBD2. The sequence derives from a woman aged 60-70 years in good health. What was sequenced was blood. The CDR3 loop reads CASSGVLAGAAEQYF. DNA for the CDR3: TGTGCCAGCAGCGGGGTCCTAGCGGGAGCGGCCGAGCAGTACTTC.